A single sample gave rise to the 8 T cell receptor beta chains below, sequenced in a study of blood T cell repertoires in COVID-19. Measured with immunoSEQ multiplex PCR; TCRdb has only the in-frame clones, and not every one. The sample has roughly 250,000 clones, approximately 89% seen once; the top ten hold around 1.2%. The specimen was PBMCs or T cells enriched from blood (not recorded which). The receptors come from a middle-aged woman with acute COVID-19.

The chain employs TRBV7-9 and TRBJ1-2; D remains unclear. CDR1 is SEHNR, CDR2 FQNEAQ, per germline (reference sequence). The ends were cut back, 2 bases at V and 3 bases at J, with 4 bases in the middle. The CDR3 contains 12 residues. Written as DNA, the CDR3 is TGTGCCAGCAGCTTAACGGACTATGGCTACACCTTC. Translating gives CASSLTDYGYTF.

Only one count was recorded for this clone. The chain combines TRBV19 with TRBJ1-2; a possible D gene is TRBD1 (6 bases). The CDR3 consists of 18 residues. Germline V gene lookup returns CDR1 LNHDA and CDR2 SQIVND (reference sequence). V dropped 0 bases and J dropped 4 bases, with 21 bases sitting between them. The CDR3 bases are TGTGCCAGTAGTATAGAGGGACAAGGCCTTTCTCCGACCTATGGCTACACCTTC. It is translated as CASSIEGQGLSPTYGYTF.

The genes are TRBV7-8 and TRBJ2-7; D uncertain. The CDR3 runs 14 residues. Germline CDR1 is SGHVS and CDR2 is FQNEAQ. V dropped 2 bases and J dropped 6 bases, with 14 bases sitting between them. The CDR3 loop is CASSLTDASVEQYV. CDR3 in DNA: TGTGCCAGCAGCTTAACTGATGCGAGCGTCGAGCAGTACGTC.

The rearrangement links TRBV4-1 to TRBJ2-4; perhaps TRBD1 as D (5 bases). V was clipped by 2 bases and J by 1 base, with 15 bases between them. This CDR3 has 17 residues. CDR1 MGHRA and CDR2 YSYEKL come from the germline V gene. The DNA for the CDR3 is TGCGCCAGCAGCCAACCAATTTTGGGGCCGGCCAAAAACATTCAGTACTTC. Its translation: CASSQPILGPAKNIQYF.

The V and J genes are TRBV27 and TRBJ2-1; 14 bases are shared with TRBD2. The CDR3 extends over 14 amino acids. The trim removed 5 bases at V and 12 bases at J, leaving 6 bases unmatched. Germline CDR1 is MNHEY and CDR2 is SMNVEV (reference sequence). CDR3 sequence: CASSPGTSGSLQFF. In nucleotides, the CDR3 is TGTGCCAGCAGTCCAGGGACTAGCGGGAGCCTGCAGTTCTTC.

The chain combines TRBV6-5 with TRBJ1-2; 8 bases fit TRBD1. The V segment lost 7 bases and the J segment 6 bases; nucleotides outside the gene matches: 10. The germline V gene has CDR1 MNHEY and CDR2 SVGAGI. This CDR3 contains 14 residues. In DNA, the CDR3 is TGTGCCAGCACCCCCAGGGGGCCGCACGATGGCTACACCTTC. This sequence encodes CASTPRGPHDGYTF.

The chain couples TRBV10-3 to TRBJ1-1; D call uncertain. The V gene's germline CDR1 is ENHRY and CDR2 SYGVKD. Between the trimmed V and J ends, which lost 3 bases and 6 bases, there was a span of 11 bases. The CDR3 sequence is 13 residues long. CDR3 region: CAISDGLFAEAFF. The CDR3 region has the DNA TGTGCCATCAGTGATGGCTTATTCGCTGAAGCTTTCTTT.

The V and J genes are TRBV2 and TRBJ1-3, with 8 bases that match TRBD1. This CDR3 region has 14 residues. Germline CDR1 and CDR2: SNHLY and FYNNEI. J gave up 3 bases and V 8 bases, and 6 bases lay outside the gene matches. This CDR3 reads CASRTGPGGNTIYF. In nucleotides, the CDR3 is TGTGCCAGCCGGACAGGGCCGGGTGGAAACACCATATATTTT. The variable domain in full, completed from reference TRBV2 and TRBJ1-3, reads EPEVTQTPSHQVTQMGQEVILRCVPISNHLYFYWYRQILGQKVEFLVSFYNNEISEKSEIFDDQFSVERPDGSNFTLKIRSTKLEDSAMYFCASRTGPGGNTIYFGEGSWLTVV.